These T cell receptor beta chains were read from a single sample in a study of cytomegalovirus exposure and HLA in healthy donors. The protocol was immunoSEQ multiplex PCR, while the TCRdb copy is restricted to in-frame clones and leaves out a portion. The table lists tens of thousands of clones, around 77% of them singletons. The sequenced sample was PBMCs. The receptors derive from a woman aged 40 to 55 in good health and CMV-seropositive. Each CDR3 is given with its conserved first and last residue. A D gene is named only where the DNA matches it firmly. Some rows mark clone size as missing; the rest say once, few, many or name a class of expanded clone.

clone size | J gene | D gene | V gene | CDR3 DNA | CDR3 protein
- | TRBJ1-2 | - | TRBV19 | TGTGCCAGTAGTATGCTACAAGGGGGTTATGGCTACACCTTC | CASSMLQGGYGYTF
- | TRBJ1-4 | - | TRBV7-9 | TGTGCCAGCAGCTTAGGGCCGAATGAAAAACTGTTTTTT | CASSLGPNEKLFF
once | TRBJ2-6 | - | TRBV18 | TGTGCCAGCTCACCGAATCAGGGGATGGGATCTGGGGCCAACGTCCTGACTTTC | CASSPNQGMGSGANVLTF
- | TRBJ2-3 | - | TRBV18 | TGTGCCAGCTCACCCTCTAGCGCAGATACGCAGTATTTT | CASSPSSADTQYF
- | TRBJ1-1 | - | TRBV4-1 | TGCGCCAGCAGCCAAGCCCCAGTAGGGAGGAACACTGAAGCTTTCTTT | CASSQAPVGRNTEAFF
- | TRBJ2-1 | - | TRBV5-1 | TGCGCCAGCAGCCTTGACAGTTTGTACAATGAGCAGTTCTTC | CASSLDSLYNEQFF
- | TRBJ2-3 | - | TRBV29-1 | TGCAGCGTTGGTGTAGGGACTAGCACAGATACGCAGTATTTT | CSVGVGTSTDTQYF
few | TRBJ1-1 | TRBD1 | TRBV6-1 | TGTGCCAGCAGAACGGGACAGGGGATAAACACTGAAGCTTTCTTT | CASRTGQGINTEAFF
- | TRBJ2-7 | TRBD1 | TRBV5-1 | TGCGCCAGCAGCTTGGAGCGGACAGGGACCTACGAGCAGTACTTC | CASSLERTGTYEQYF
once | TRBJ1-5 | - | TRBV4-1 | TGCGCCAGCAGCCGGTATACTGGTAATCAGCCCCAGCATTTT | CASSRYTGNQPQHF
- | TRBJ1-2 | - | TRBV6-6 | TGTGTCACACGGGGGGCGAATGGCTACACCTTC | CVTRGANGYTF
- | TRBJ1-6 | - | TRBV7-8 | TGTGCCAGCAGCTTACCACAGAACGATAATTCACCCCTCCACTTT | CASSLPQNDNSPLHF
- | TRBJ1-5 | TRBD1 | TRBV6-6 | TGTGCCAGCAGTATTCAGGACAGGGTGGGTCAGCCCCAGCATTTT | CASSIQDRVGQPQHF
- | TRBJ2-2 | TRBD2 | TRBV4-1 | TGCGCCACCTCGATGGGACTAGACTCCACCGGGGAGCTGTTTTTT | CATSMGLDSTGELFF
- | TRBJ1-6 | TRBD1 | TRBV4-1 | TGCGCCAGCAGCCAAGTACGGGACAGGAGAAATTCACCCCTCCACTTT | CASSQVRDRRNSPLHF
- | TRBJ2-3 | TRBD2 | TRBV19 | TGTGCCAGTAGACCCTTGACTAGCGGGCCCACAGATACGCAGTATTTT | CASRPLTSGPTDTQYF
- | TRBJ2-1 | TRBD1 | TRBV29-1 | TGCAGCGTCGTGACAGGGAGCTCCTACAATGAGCAGTTCTTC | CSVVTGSSYNEQFF
- | TRBJ2-1 | - | TRBV5-1 | TGCGCCAGCAGCTTGGCCCAACGCGGTGAGCAGTTCTTC | CASSLAQRGEQFF
- | TRBJ1-3 | - | TRBV19 | TGTGCCAGTAGTATAAGCAGGGGAGGAAACACCATATATTTT | CASSISRGGNTIYF
- | TRBJ2-4 | TRBD1 | TRBV5-1 | TGCGCCAGCAGCAGGGAGGGGGACAGGGGGTCTCCTAGCAAAAACATTCAGTACTTC | CASSREGDRGSPSKNIQYF
- | TRBJ2-7 | - | TRBV21-1 | TGTGCCAGCAGCCCACGGACTGCAGCGGGGTGGTACGAGCAGTACTTC | CASSPRTAAGWYEQYF
- | TRBJ1-2 | - | TRBV28 | TGTGCCAGCAGTGAACAGGGAGCTAACTATGGCTACACCTTC | CASSEQGANYGYTF